This T cell receptor (beta chain) was sequenced in a study of Ad26.COV2.S vaccination and SARS-CoV-2 variants. The germline V and J ends were trimmed by 5 bases and 7 bases, with 7 bases remaining between them. The CDR3 runs 11 residues. The V gene's germline CDR1 is LNHNV and CDR2 YYDKDF (reference sequence). Profiling relied on immunoSEQ multiplex PCR, and the TCRdb table lists in-frame clones only, not all of them. Found here are about 94,000 clones, around 82% of them singletons; the top ten hold approximately 15%. The rearrangement links TRBV15 to TRBJ2-3; D gene uncertain. The sequencing here drew on peripheral blood, taken after recovery from COVID-19. The receptor comes from a human donor who had recovered from COVID-19. The CDR3 sequence: CATSAAYTQYF. The DNA of the CDR3 is TGTGCCACCAGCGCCGCATATACGCAGTATTTT.